The T cell receptor beta chain described here comes from a study of blood T cell repertoires in COVID-19 (dated by TCRdb to the early 2020s). Study-wide context: Samples from collaborators originated in the United States, Italy and Spain and spanned both the acute and convalescent phases of COVID-19. The samples were drawn from two sources: the first 160 participants of the ongoing ImmuneRACE study, and 1,000 to 1,500 subjects contributed by 6 global collaborators. The material from the prospective study consisted of cDNA or gDNA derived from T cells, B-cell-depleted T cells, or PBMCs. A freely available public database, intended as a resource for researchers studying the immune response to SARS-CoV-2, is where the repertoires were released. Deeply sampled blood TCRbeta repertoires from subjects exposed to, actively infected with, or recovered from COVID-19 were included in the dataset. Where HLA class I and class II types were available, the types were taken from metadata supplied by the sample provider, not from assay-based typing. The sample metadata nearly always contained a de-identified subject ID, COVID-19 status, age in years and sex. Results and caveats for the whole study, not just this receptor: The quantity of clinical and demographic metadata differed by source and by participant and was supplied without curation.

TCRbeta CDR3 regions were amplified from genomic DNA using the immunoSEQ Assay, a bias-controlled multiplex PCR. Concerning the study's data processing: The number of nucleated cells in each sample was estimated by amplification of reference gene primers within the assay. Sequence reads were collapsed and filtered to measure the absolute abundance of every unique TCRbeta CDR3 rearrangement. For each sample, productive Simpson clonality was calculated as the square root of Simpson's diversity index across productive rearrangements. TCRdb carries this immuneACCESS record with in-frame sequences only. Its versions omit some clonotypes, under half of them owing to an unresolved V gene in the studies checked, with the rest unexplained. That table gives V, J and clone size, and the DNA gave D and trimming. The sample table lists around 310,000 clones, roughly 90% of them with a count of one. Clones ranked in the top ten supply about 12% of the sample.

Ends trimmed: V by 4 bases, J by 3 bases; bases unmatched to a gene: 11. The CDR3 covers 16 residues, taking in both the cysteine and the phenylalanine. Only the CDR3 part of the read is kept: 48 bases, read in frame from the first base. The collaborating institutions used their own protocols to collect whole blood in K2EDTA tubes. For TCRbeta analysis, collaborators shipped samples as frozen whole blood, isolated PBMCs, or DNA extracted from either of those sample types. In the case of this clone: Its antigen is not yet known. No much larger clonotype is one base removed from it; base qualities were not supplied.

The TCR originated in a woman aged 60-75 years with acute or convalescent COVID-19. This chain joins TRBV23-1 to TRBJ1-2; 7 central bases correspond to TRBD1. TRBV23-1 is marked as an open reading frame, function uncertain. The sequenced sample consisted of peripheral blood. The CDR3: CASSRFQGERDYGYTF. At the DNA level, the sequence is TGCGCCAGCAGTCGTTTTCAGGGGGAAAGGGACTATGGCTACACCTTC.